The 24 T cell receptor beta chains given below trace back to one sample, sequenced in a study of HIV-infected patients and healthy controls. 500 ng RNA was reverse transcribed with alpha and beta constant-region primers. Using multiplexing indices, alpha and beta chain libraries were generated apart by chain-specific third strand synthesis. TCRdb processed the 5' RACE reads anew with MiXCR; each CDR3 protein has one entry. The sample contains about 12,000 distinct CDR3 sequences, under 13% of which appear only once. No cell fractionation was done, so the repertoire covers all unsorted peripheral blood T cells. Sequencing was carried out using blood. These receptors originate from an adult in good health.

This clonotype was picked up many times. The CDR3 sequence: CAIGPLGSFDEQYF. In DNA, the CDR3 is TGTGCCATCGGACCCCTCGGGAGTTTCGACGAGCAGTACTTC. The chain links TRBV10-3 to TRBJ2-7; weak D call: TRBD2 (6 bases). Trimming pared 8 bases from V and 5 bases from J, leaving 19 bases between. CDR3 length: 14 amino acids. Germline assignment: CDR1 ENHRY and CDR2 SYGVKD.

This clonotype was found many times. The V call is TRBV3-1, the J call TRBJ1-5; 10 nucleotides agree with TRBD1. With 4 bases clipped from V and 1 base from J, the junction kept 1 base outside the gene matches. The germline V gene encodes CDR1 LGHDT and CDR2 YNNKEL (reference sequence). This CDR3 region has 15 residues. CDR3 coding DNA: TGTGCCAGCAGCCCGGGACAGGGGAGCAATCAGCCCCAGCATTTT. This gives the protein CASSPGQGSNQPQHF.

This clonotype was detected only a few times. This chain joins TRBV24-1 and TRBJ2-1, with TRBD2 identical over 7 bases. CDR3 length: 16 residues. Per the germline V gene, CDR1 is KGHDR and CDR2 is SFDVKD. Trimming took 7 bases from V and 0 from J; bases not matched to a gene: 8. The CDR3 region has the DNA TGTGCCACCAGATCGTCTAGCGGAAACTCCTACAATGAGCAGTTCTTC. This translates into CATRSSSGNSYNEQFF.

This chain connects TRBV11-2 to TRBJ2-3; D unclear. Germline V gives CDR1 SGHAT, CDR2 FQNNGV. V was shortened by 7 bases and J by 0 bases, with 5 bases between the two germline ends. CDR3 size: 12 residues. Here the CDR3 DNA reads TGTGCCAGCACCCCAAGCACAGATACGCAGTATTTT. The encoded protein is CASTPSTDTQYF.

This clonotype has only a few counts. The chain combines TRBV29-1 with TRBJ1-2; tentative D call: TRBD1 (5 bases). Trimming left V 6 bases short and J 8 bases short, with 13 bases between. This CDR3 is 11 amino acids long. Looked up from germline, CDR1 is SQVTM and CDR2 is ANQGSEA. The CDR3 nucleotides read TGCAGCGTCGCCGGGACGGAAGGCTACACCTTC. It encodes CSVAGTEGYTF. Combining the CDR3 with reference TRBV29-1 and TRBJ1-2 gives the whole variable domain SAVISQKPSRDICQRGTSLTIQCQVDSQVTMMFWYRQQPGQSLTLIATANQGSEATYESGFVIDKFPISRPNLTFSTLTVSNMSPEDSSIYLCSVAGTEGYTFGSGTRLTVV.

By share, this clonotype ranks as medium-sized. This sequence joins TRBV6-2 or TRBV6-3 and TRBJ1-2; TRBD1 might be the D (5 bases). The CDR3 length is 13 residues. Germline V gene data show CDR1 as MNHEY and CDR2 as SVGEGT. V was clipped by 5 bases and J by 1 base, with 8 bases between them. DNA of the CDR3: TGTGCCAGCAGTGGGGACCTTAACTATGGCTACACCTTC. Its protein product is CASSGDLNYGYTF.

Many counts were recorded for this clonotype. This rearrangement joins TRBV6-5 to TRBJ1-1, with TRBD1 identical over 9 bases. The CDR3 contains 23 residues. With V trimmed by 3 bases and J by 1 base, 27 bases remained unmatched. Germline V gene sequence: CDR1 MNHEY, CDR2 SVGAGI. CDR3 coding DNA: TGTGCCAGCAGTTATATCACCCACCTCGGTGGGACAGGGAGGCCCAGTACGAACACTGAAGCTTTCTTT. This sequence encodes CASSYITHLGGTGRPSTNTEAFF.

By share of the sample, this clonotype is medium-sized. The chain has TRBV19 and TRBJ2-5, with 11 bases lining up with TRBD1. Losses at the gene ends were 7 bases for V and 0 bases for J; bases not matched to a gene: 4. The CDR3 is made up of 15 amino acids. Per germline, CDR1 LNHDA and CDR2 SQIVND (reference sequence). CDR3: CASKKGQGDQETQYF. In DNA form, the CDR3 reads TGTGCCAGTAAGAAGGGACAGGGGGACCAAGAGACCCAGTACTTC.

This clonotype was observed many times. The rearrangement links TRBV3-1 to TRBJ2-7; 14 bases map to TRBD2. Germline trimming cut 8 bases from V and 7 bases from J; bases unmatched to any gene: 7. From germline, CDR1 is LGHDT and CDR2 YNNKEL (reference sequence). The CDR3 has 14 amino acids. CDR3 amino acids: CASEGLAGAEEQYF. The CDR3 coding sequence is TGTGCCAGCGAGGGACTAGCGGGAGCGGAGGAGCAGTACTTC.

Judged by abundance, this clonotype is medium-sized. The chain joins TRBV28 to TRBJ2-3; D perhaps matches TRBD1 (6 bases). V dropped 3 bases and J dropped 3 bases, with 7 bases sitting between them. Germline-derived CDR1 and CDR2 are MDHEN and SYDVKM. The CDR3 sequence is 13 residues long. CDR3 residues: CASSFRGTDTQYF. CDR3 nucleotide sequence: TGTGCCAGCAGTTTCAGGGGAACAGATACGCAGTATTTT.

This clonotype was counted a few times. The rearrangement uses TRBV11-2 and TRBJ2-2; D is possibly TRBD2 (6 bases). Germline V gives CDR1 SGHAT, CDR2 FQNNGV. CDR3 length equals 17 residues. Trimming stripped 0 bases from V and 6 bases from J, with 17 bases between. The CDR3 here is CASSLEPWRGRSGELFF. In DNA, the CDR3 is TGTGCCAGCAGCTTAGAACCATGGAGGGGACGTTCCGGGGAGCTGTTTTTT.

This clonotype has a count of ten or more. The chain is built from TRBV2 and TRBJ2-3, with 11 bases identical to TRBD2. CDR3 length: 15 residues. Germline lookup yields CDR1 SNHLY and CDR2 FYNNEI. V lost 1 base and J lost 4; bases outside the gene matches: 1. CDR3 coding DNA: TGTGCCAGCAGTGAAGTAGCGGGAGGGGCAGATACGCAGTATTTT. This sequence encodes CASSEVAGGADTQYF.

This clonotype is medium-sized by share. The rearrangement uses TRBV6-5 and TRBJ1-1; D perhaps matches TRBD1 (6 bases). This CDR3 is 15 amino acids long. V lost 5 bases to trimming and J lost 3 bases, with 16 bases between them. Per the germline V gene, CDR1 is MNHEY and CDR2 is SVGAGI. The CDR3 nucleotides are TGTGCCAGCAGTCAGATACAGGGATGGGACACTGAAGCTTTCTTT. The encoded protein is CASSQIQGWDTEAFF.

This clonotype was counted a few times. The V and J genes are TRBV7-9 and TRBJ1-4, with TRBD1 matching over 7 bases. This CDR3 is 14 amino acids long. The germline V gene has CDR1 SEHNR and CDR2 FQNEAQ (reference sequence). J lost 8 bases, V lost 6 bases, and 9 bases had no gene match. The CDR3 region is CASRVLGQNEKLFF. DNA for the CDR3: TGTGCCAGCAGAGTCCTGGGACAGAACGAAAAACTGTTTTTT.

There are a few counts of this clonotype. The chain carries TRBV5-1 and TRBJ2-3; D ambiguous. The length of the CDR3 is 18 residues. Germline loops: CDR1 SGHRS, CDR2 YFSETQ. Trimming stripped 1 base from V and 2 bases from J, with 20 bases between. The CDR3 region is CASSLLGSPITPTDTQYF. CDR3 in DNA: TGCGCCAGCAGCTTGTTAGGGTCGCCTATTACACCCACAGATACGCAGTATTTT.

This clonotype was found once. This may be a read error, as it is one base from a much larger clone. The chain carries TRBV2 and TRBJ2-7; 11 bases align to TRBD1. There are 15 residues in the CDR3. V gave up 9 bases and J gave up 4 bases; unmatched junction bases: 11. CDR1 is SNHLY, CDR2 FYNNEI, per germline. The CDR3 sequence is CARCDRDRGGYEQYF. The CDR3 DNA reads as TGTGCCAGATGTGACCGGGACAGGGGGGGTTACGAGCAGTACTTC. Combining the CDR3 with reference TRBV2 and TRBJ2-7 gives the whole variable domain EPEVTQTPSHQVTQMGQEVILRCVPISNHLYFYWYRQILGQKVEFLVSFYNNEISEKSEIFDDQFSVERPDGSNFTLKIRSTKLEDSAMYFCARCDRDRGGYEQYFGPGTRLTVT.

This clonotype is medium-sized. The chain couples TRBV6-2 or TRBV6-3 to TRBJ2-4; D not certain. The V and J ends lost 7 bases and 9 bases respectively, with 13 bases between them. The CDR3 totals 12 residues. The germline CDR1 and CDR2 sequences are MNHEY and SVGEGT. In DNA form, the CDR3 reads TGTGCCAGCACCGACGGGCTAGTCATTCAGTACTTC. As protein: CASTDGLVIQYF.

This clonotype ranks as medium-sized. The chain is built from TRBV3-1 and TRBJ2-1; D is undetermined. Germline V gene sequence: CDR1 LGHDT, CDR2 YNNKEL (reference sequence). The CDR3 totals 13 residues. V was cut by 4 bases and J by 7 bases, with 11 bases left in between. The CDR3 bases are TGTGCCAGCAGCCCTAGGGTTCGGAATGAGCAGTTCTTC. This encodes CASSPRVRNEQFF.

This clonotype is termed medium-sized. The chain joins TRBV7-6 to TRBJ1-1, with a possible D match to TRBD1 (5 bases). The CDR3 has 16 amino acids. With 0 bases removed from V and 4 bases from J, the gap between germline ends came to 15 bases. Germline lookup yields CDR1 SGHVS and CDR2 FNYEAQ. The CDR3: CASSLAVGSGLTEAFF. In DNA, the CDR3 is TGTGCCAGCAGCTTAGCAGTAGGGTCGGGGCTCACTGAAGCTTTCTTT.

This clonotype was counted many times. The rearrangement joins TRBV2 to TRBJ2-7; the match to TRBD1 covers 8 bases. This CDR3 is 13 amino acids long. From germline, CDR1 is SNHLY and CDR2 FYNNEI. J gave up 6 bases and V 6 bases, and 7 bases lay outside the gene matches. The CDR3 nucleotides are TGTGCCAGCAGGGACAGGGCCCTCCTCGAGCAGTACTTC. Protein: CASRDRALLEQYF.

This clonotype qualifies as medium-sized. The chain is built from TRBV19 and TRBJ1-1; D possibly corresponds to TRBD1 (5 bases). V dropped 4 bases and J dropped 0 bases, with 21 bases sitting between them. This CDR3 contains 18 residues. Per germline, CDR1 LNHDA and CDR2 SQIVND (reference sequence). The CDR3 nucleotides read TGTGCCAGTAGTACCTCTCCCTCCTTAACAGGAATGAACACTGAAGCTTTCTTT. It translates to CASSTSPSLTGMNTEAFF.

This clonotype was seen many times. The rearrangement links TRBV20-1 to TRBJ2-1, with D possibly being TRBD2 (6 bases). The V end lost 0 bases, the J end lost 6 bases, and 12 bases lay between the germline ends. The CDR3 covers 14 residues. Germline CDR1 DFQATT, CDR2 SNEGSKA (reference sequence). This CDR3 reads CSARDGAGPNEQFF. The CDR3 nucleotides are TGCAGTGCTAGAGATGGGGCGGGACCCAATGAGCAGTTCTTC.

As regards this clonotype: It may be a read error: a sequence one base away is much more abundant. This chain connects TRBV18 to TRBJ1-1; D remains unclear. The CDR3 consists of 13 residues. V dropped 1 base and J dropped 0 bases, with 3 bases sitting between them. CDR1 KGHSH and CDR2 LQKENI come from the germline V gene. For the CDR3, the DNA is TGTGCCAGCTCACCACAGGTGAACACTGAAGCTTTCTTT. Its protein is CASSPQVNTEAFF.

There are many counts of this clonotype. The DNA for the CDR3 is TGTGCCAGCAGCCAGCACGGGGGCACTGAAGCTTTCTTT. Translating gives CASSQHGGTEAFF. The chain uses TRBV7-2 and TRBJ1-1, with D possibly being TRBD1 (5 bases). V was pared by 5 bases and J by 4 bases, with 11 bases between. This CDR3 is built from 13 residues. Germline lookup yields CDR1 SGHTA and CDR2 FQGNSA.